The next 9 T cell receptor beta chains were all read from a single sample in a study of immune cell composition in non-small cell lung cancer. Using immunoSEQ multiplex PCR, the repertoire was profiled, and TCRdb retains in-frame clones only, with some absent. The sample has approximately 4,000 clones, around three quarters seen once. Input material: lung tumor tissue. The receptors shown here come from a human donor with non-small cell lung cancer.

J is TRBJ2-7 and V is TRBV5-4; TRBD2 matches at 8 bases. This CDR3 is built from 14 residues. With V trimmed by 6 bases and J by 3 bases, 8 bases remained unmatched. Germline V gene lookup returns CDR1 SGHNT and CDR2 YYREEE (reference sequence). The CDR3 sequence is CASTSGGGFYEQYF. CDR3 bases: TGTGCCAGCACCTCCGGCGGGGGGTTCTACGAGCAGTACTTC.

The chain employs TRBV5-1 and TRBJ2-7; 7 positions agree with TRBD1. The CDR3 spans 15 residues. CDR1 and CDR2 (germline): SGHRS, YFSETQ. The ends lost 2 bases at V and 2 bases at J; junction bases unmatched: 7. In DNA, the CDR3 is TGCGCCAGCAGCTTACGAATGGGACAGCCCTACGAGCAGTACTTC. Translating gives CASSLRMGQPYEQYF.

This CDR3 is CAWRGVGTGNNEQFF. CDR3 DNA sequence: TGTGCCTGGAGGGGGGTGGGGACAGGGAACAATGAGCAGTTCTTC. This chain uses TRBV30 with TRBJ2-1; 9 bases match TRBD1. CDR1 is GTSNPN, CDR2 SVGIG, per germline (reference sequence). The CDR3 length is 15 residues. V shed 3 bases, J shed 5 bases, and the junction held 8 bases outside the gene matches.

This clone occurred once. The V and J genes are TRBV4-3 and TRBJ1-2; D gene ambiguous. Germline CDR1 is LGHNA and CDR2 is YSLEER. This CDR3 comprises 15 residues. Trimming took 2 bases from V and 0 from J, leaving 10 bases between them. The CDR3 DNA reads as TGCGCCAGCAGCCAATTCACGGGAGCTAACTATGGCTACACCTTC. It codes for CASSQFTGANYGYTF.

The count of this clone is one. The chain uses TRBV27 and TRBJ1-2, with 8 bases aligning to TRBD1. After removal of 5 bases from V and 9 bases from J, the junction contained 23 bases not matched to a gene. The CDR3 spans 18 residues. Looked up from germline, CDR1 is MNHEY and CDR2 is SMNVEV (reference sequence). The CDR3 DNA follows: TGTGCCAGCAGTCCCAGGACAGGGAACGCCCCTCTCGCTCCTAGCTACACCTTC. Its translation is CASSPRTGNAPLAPSYTF.

The count of this clone is one. This sequence joins TRBV7-8 and TRBJ2-4; the D gene could be TRBD1 or TRBD2 (5 bases each). Per germline, CDR1 SGHVS and CDR2 FQNEAQ. V dropped 2 bases and J dropped 9 bases, with 17 bases sitting between them. The CDR3 runs to 15 residues. The CDR3 loop reads CASSLTSGPEIIQYF. The CDR3 DNA reads TGTGCCAGCAGCTTAACCTCGGGACCCGAAATCATTCAGTACTTC.

The V and J genes are TRBV30 and TRBJ1-1; D gene ambiguous. Germline-derived CDR1 and CDR2 are GTSNPN and SVGIG (reference sequence). The CDR3 covers 13 residues. Trimming removed 3 bases at V and 3 bases at J, with 11 bases between. CDR3 loop: CAWRKATHTEAFF. CDR3 sequence (DNA): TGTGCCTGGAGGAAAGCAACTCACACTGAAGCTTTCTTT.

The chain combines TRBV7-3 with TRBJ2-3; 7 bases map to TRBD2. Germline CDR1 reads SGHTA; CDR2 reads FQGTGA. V lost 1 base to trimming and J lost 6 bases; unmatched junction nucleotides: 7. This CDR3 comprises 15 residues. The CDR3 reads CASSLIGAGRDTQYF. The CDR3 DNA sequence: TGTGCCAGCAGCTTAATAGGAGCGGGACGCGATACGCAGTATTTT.

This clone is categorized as large. The chain has TRBV19 and TRBJ1-3; TRBD1 agrees at 9 bases. This CDR3 region has 15 residues. The germline gives CDR1 LNHDA, CDR2 SQIVND (reference sequence). Germline trimming cut 8 bases from V and 3 bases from J; bases unmatched to any gene: 8. CDR3 nucleotides: TGTGCCAGTGACACCGGGACAGGGTATGGAAACACCATATATTTT. Residues: CASDTGTGYGNTIYF.